These 27 T cell receptor beta chains came from one sample sequenced in a study of T-cell reconstitution after alpha-beta-depleted transplantation in children. This sample's TCRbeta library carried unique molecular identifier barcodes. TCRdb reprocessed the PCR reads with MiXCR, giving one entry per CDR3 protein. The table lists about 480,000 distinct CDR3 sequences, around 13% of them singletons, with about 5.6% in the top ten. Material: PBMCs from the stem cell graft donor, obtained from the stem cell graft. These receptors came from a human donor who donated a stem cell graft to a child with combined immunodeficiency.

In this sample, this clonotype turned up a few times. This rearrangement joins TRBV7-2 to TRBJ2-1; tentatively, D is TRBD2 (6 bases). V lost 2 bases, J lost 6 bases, and 8 bases lay in between. The germline V gene encodes CDR1 SGHTA and CDR2 FQGNSA. This CDR3 region has 13 residues. Written as DNA, the CDR3 is TGTGCCAGCAGCTTACGAGCGGGCAATGAGCAGTTCTTC. This gives the protein CASSLRAGNEQFF.

The table lists this clonotype with many counts. The rearrangement joins TRBV6-1 to TRBJ2-1; TRBD2 agrees at 9 bases. CDR1 is MNHNS, CDR2 SASEGT, per germline. This CDR3 has 15 residues. Losses at the gene ends were 4 bases for V and 6 bases for J; bases not matched to a gene: 7. The CDR3 loop is CASSGLAGTGNEQFF. The CDR3 region has the DNA TGTGCCAGCAGTGGGCTAGCGGGAACGGGCAATGAGCAGTTCTTC.

The rearrangement uses TRBV18 and TRBJ2-1, with no clear D. The V and J ends lost 0 bases and 4 bases respectively, with 10 bases between them. The CDR3 extends over 15 amino acids. Germline V gene data show CDR1 as KGHSH and CDR2 as LQKENI. CDR3 residues: CASSPPYIPYNEQFF. The DNA of the CDR3 is TGTGCCAGCTCACCACCCTACATTCCGTACAATGAGCAGTTCTTC. Using reference TRBV18 and TRBJ2-1 for the parts outside the CDR3, the full variable domain is NAGVMQNPRHLVRRRGQEARLRCSPMKGHSHVYWYRQLPEEGLKFMVYLQKENIIDESGMPKERFSAEFPKEGPSILRIQQVVRGDSAAYFCASSPPYIPYNEQFFGPGTRLTVL.

This clonotype has more than one count but fewer than ten. The V gene is TRBV28, the J gene TRBJ2-3; tentatively, D is TRBD2 (5 bases). This CDR3 has 18 residues. Germline V gives CDR1 MDHEN, CDR2 SYDVKM. Trimming took 2 bases from V and 2 from J, leaving 20 bases between them. CDR3 nucleotides: TGTGCCAGCAGTTTAAGGAGGCCAGAAACCTTTTTCACAGATACGCAGTATTTT. Translation: CASSLRRPETFFTDTQYF.

This clonotype appeared many times. Sequence at one end of the junction differs from germline and may be a read error. The chain joins TRBV5-1 to TRBJ2-3; no clear D gene. Looked up from germline, CDR1 is SGHRS and CDR2 is YFSETQ. This CDR3 spans 14 amino acids. CDR3 sequence: CASSLGDSTDTQYF. Written as DNA, the CDR3 is TGTGCCAGCAGCCTCGGAGACAGCACAGATACGCAGTATTTT.

This clonotype was seen more than once but under ten times. V is TRBV7-9 and J is TRBJ2-7, with a tentative D call TRBD2 (5 bases). In germline, CDR1 is SEHNR, CDR2 FQNEAQ (reference sequence). The length of the CDR3 is 14 residues. V lost 0 bases to trimming and J lost 4 bases, with 10 bases between them. The CDR3 coding sequence is TGTGCCAGCAGCTTAGCGCCACGGAGGTACGAGCAGTACTTC. Amino acids: CASSLAPRRYEQYF.

The chain carries TRBV18 and TRBJ2-7; either TRBD1 or TRBD2 may supply D (5 bases each). Trimming took 6 bases from V and 6 from J, leaving 18 bases between them. CDR3 length: 14 amino acids. The germline V gene encodes CDR1 KGHSH and CDR2 LQKENI. CDR3 sequence reads: CASSYPGPKGEQYF. In DNA, the CDR3 is TGTGCCAGCTCGTACCCGGGACCTAAGGGCGAGCAGTACTTC.

The CDR3: CATREDRGHSYNEQFF. The CDR3 DNA reads as TGTGCCACCAGGGAAGACAGGGGACACTCCTACAATGAGCAGTTCTTC. V and J are TRBV24-1 and TRBJ2-1; 8 bases map to TRBD1. The germline gives CDR1 KGHDR, CDR2 SFDVKD. J was trimmed by 0 bases and V by 7 bases; bases with no gene match: 7. The CDR3 is made up of 16 amino acids.

This clonotype was recorded a few times. V usage is TRBV4-2 and J usage is TRBJ1-2, with 7 bases aligning to TRBD1. The germline V gene has CDR1 LGHNA and CDR2 YNFKEQ. Unmatched junction bases numbered 7, after V lost 4 bases and J lost 8 bases. The CDR3 consists of 13 residues. CDR3 residues: CASSPTGERGYTF. The CDR3 coding sequence is TGTGCCAGCAGCCCCACAGGGGAACGGGGCTACACCTTC.

Only a few counts were recorded for this clonotype. The chain has TRBV4-3 and TRBJ2-7; tentative D call: TRBD1 (6 bases). The germline V gene has CDR1 LGHNA and CDR2 YSLEER. This CDR3 is 15 amino acids long. With 0 bases removed from V and 2 bases from J, the gap between germline ends came to 11 bases. CDR3 bases: TGCGCCAGCAGCCAAGATGTTAAGGGGGCCTACGAGCAGTACTTC. This codes for CASSQDVKGAYEQYF.

This clonotype appeared a few times. The genes are TRBV25-1 and TRBJ2-3; possible D gene TRBD2, 6 bases. In germline, CDR1 is MGHDK, CDR2 SYGVNS. V lost 1 base and J lost 1, with 12 bases in between. The CDR3 extends over 16 amino acids. CDR3 sequence (DNA): TGTGCCAGCAGTGAATGGGGAGGATCTGGCACAGATACGCAGTATTTT. Translating it yields CASSEWGGSGTDTQYF.

V and J are TRBV29-1 and TRBJ2-2; 10 bases are shared with TRBD1. The CDR3 runs to 16 residues. V shed 0 bases, J shed 2 bases, and the junction held 3 bases outside the gene matches. The germline gives CDR1 SQVTM, CDR2 ANQGSEA. The CDR3 DNA follows: TGCAGCGTTGAAGAGGGACAGGGGACTAACACCGGGGAGCTGTTTTTT. Translating it yields CSVEEGQGTNTGELFF.

The chain carries TRBV27 and TRBJ2-7; 8 nucleotides agree with TRBD2. There are 18 residues in the CDR3. CDR1 is MNHEY, CDR2 SMNVEV, per germline (reference sequence). The V and J ends lost 5 bases and 2 bases, in that order; junction bases with no gene match: 17. The CDR3 protein is CASSPLAGRGEDTYEQYF. The CDR3 DNA reads TGTGCCAGCAGTCCATTGGCCGGGAGGGGGGAGGACACCTACGAGCAGTACTTC.

CDR3: CASSPRQSRETQYF. Here the CDR3 DNA reads TGTGCCAGCAGCCCACGACAGTCCCGGGAGACCCAGTACTTC. The chain uses TRBV7-9 and TRBJ2-5; a possible D gene is TRBD1 (5 bases). This CDR3 spans 14 amino acids. Germline V lookup: CDR1 SEHNR, CDR2 FQNEAQ (reference sequence). V lost 5 bases to trimming and J lost 5 bases, with 15 bases between them.

This rearrangement joins TRBV24-1 to TRBJ2-3; 9 bases align to TRBD2. The J segment lost 1 base and the V segment lost 5 bases, leaving 6 bases of the junction unmatched. Germline V CDR1 and CDR2: KGHDR, SFDVKD. The CDR3 runs 16 residues. The CDR3 is CATSGIAGAGTDTQYF. The CDR3 region has the DNA TGTGCCACCAGTGGCATAGCGGGAGCAGGCACAGATACGCAGTATTTT.

The chain is built from TRBV4-2 and TRBJ2-5; no clear D gene. Between the trimmed V and J ends, which lost 4 bases and 5 bases, there was a span of 20 bases. CDR1 LGHNA and CDR2 YNFKEQ come from the germline V gene. The CDR3 is 16 amino acids. The chain's CDR3 is CASSLRRATAEETQYF. CDR3 DNA sequence: TGTGCCAGCAGCCTCCGCCGGGCCACAGCCGAGGAGACCCAGTACTTC.

This clonotype was counted at least ten times. V usage is TRBV5-6 and J usage is TRBJ2-3; weak D call: TRBD2 (6 bases). The germline CDR1 and CDR2 sequences are SGHDT and YYEEEE. The V gene lost 0 bases and the J gene lost 8 bases, with 22 bases spanning the gap. This CDR3 is built from 17 residues. The CDR3 sequence: CASSLATTRAFGGTQYF. The CDR3 DNA reads as TGTGCCAGCAGCTTGGCCACGACTAGAGCCTTTGGGGGTACGCAGTATTTT.

In this sample, this clonotype turned up a few times. The chain couples TRBV7-9 to TRBJ2-1; D may match TRBD1 or TRBD2 (5 bases each). This CDR3 spans 13 amino acids. Germline CDR1 and CDR2: SEHNR and FQNEAQ (reference sequence). Trimming removed 7 bases from V and 2 bases from J, with 9 bases in between. The CDR3 loop reads CASMGVTYNEQFF. In DNA, the CDR3 is TGTGCCAGCATGGGGGTAACCTACAATGAGCAGTTCTTC. The full variable domain, its missing parts supplied by reference TRBV7-9 and TRBJ2-1, is DTGVSQNPRHKITKRGQNVTFRCDPISEHNRLYWYRQTLGQGPEFLTYFQNEAQLEKSRLLSDRFSAERPKGSFSTLEIQRTEQGDSAMYLCASMGVTYNEQFFGPGTRLTVL.

This chain connects TRBV27 to TRBJ2-7; possible D gene TRBD1, 6 bases. Trimming removed 2 bases from V and 3 bases from J, with 14 bases in between. Germline V gene data show CDR1 as MNHEY and CDR2 as SMNVEV (reference sequence). The CDR3 is 15 residues long. The CDR3 here is CASSLGTYGYYEQYF. CDR3 sequence (DNA): TGTGCCAGCAGTTTAGGGACATACGGATACTACGAGCAGTACTTC.

In this sample, this clonotype turned up a few times. CDR3 amino acids: CSVLWAETQYF. The CDR3 DNA sequence: TGCAGCGTATTGTGGGCGGAGACCCAGTACTTC. V gene TRBV29-1 combines with J gene TRBJ2-5; D is unclear. This CDR3 has 11 residues. V lost 6 bases and J 5 bases, leaving 10 bases between the germline ends. The germline gives CDR1 SQVTM, CDR2 ANQGSEA.

This chain uses TRBV28 with TRBJ2-1, with 10 positions matching TRBD2. Germline V lookup: CDR1 MDHEN, CDR2 SYDVKM. After removal of 4 bases from V and 6 bases from J, the junction contained 30 bases not matched to a gene. The CDR3 runs 23 residues. CDR3 sequence (DNA): TGTGCCAGCAGTTGGAAAGGAATAAACAGTGAACTCGGGACTAGCGATAACGGCAATGAGCAGTTCTTC. Encoded protein: CASSWKGINSELGTSDNGNEQFF. The full variable domain, with the rest looked up from reference TRBV28 and TRBJ2-1, is DVKVTQSSRYLVKRTGEKVFLECVQDMDHENMFWYRQDPGLGLRLIYFSYDVKMKEKGDIPEGYSVSREKKERFSLILESASTNQTSMYLCASSWKGINSELGTSDNGNEQFFGPGTRLTVL.

The chain uses TRBV5-1 and TRBJ2-1; TRBD2 agrees at 11 bases. The trim removed 4 bases at V and 2 bases at J, leaving 8 bases unmatched. This CDR3 has 17 residues. Germline V CDR1 and CDR2: SGHRS, YFSETQ. The CDR3 reads CASSATSGGFTYNEQFF. The CDR3 bases are TGCGCCAGCAGCGCTACTAGCGGGGGATTCACCTACAATGAGCAGTTCTTC.

This clonotype was found many times. This chain links TRBV12-3 or TRBV12-4 with TRBJ2-2; D is undetermined. The length of the CDR3 is 13 residues. Trimming took off 5 bases at V and 6 bases at J, with 10 bases between the two ends. The CDR3 DNA sequence: TGTGCCAGCAGTCCTTCCCGGGCCGGGGAGCTGTTTTTT. It codes for CASSPSRAGELFF.

This clonotype came up many times. The J gene is TRBJ2-7, the V gene TRBV29-1; 14 nucleotides match TRBD2. J was trimmed by 2 bases and V by 4 bases; bases with no gene match: 7. The germline V gene has CDR1 SQVTM and CDR2 ANQGSEA. This CDR3 has 16 amino acids. Here the CDR3 DNA reads TGCAGCGTTGGGGGGACTAGCGGGAGTACAACCTACGAGCAGTACTTC. Protein: CSVGGTSGSTTYEQYF.

With regard to this clonotype: Here the CDR3 omits its conserved ending phenylalanine or tryptophan, so a read error is the likely source. The rearrangement links TRBV20-1 to TRBJ1-1, with TRBD1 as a possible D gene (6 bases). Deletions cut 3 bases from V and 7 bases from J, with 18 bases between. Germline V gene sequence: CDR1 DFQATT, CDR2 SNEGSKA (reference sequence). The length of the CDR3 is 14 residues. CDR3 region: CSARARGGFGEAFL. The CDR3 DNA is TGCAGTGCTAGGGCCAGGGGTGGTTTCGGTGAAGCTTTCCTT.

The J gene is TRBJ2-1, the V gene TRBV29-1; possibly TRBD2 for D (6 bases). Between the trimmed V and J ends, which lost 6 bases and 0 bases, there was a span of 18 bases. The CDR3 runs to 16 residues. Germline CDR1 and CDR2: SQVTM and ANQGSEA. The CDR3 DNA sequence: TGCAGCGTGGGGGGACTTACGGGGCGCTCCTACAATGAGCAGTTCTTC. Protein product: CSVGGLTGRSYNEQFF.

This clonotype came up a few times. Being one base from a much bigger clone, this may be a read error. The CDR3 loop reads CSVADNEQFF. The CDR3, as DNA: TGCAGCGTTGCGGACAATGAGCAGTTCTTC. The V and J genes are TRBV29-1 and TRBJ2-1; D gene ambiguous. The V end was cut by 4 bases, the J end by 5 bases, with 3 bases between. The CDR3 contains 10 residues. In germline, CDR1 is SQVTM, CDR2 ANQGSEA.